The 13 T cell receptor beta chains presented below share a single source sample, sequenced in a study of blood T cell repertoires in COVID-19. Some clones are missing from TCRdb's copy, which holds only in-frame ones; the method was immunoSEQ multiplex PCR. The table records about 430,000 clones, 85% to 90% of them present only once. Sequenced input: peripheral blood. Source of these receptors: a young man with COVID-19, enrolled during active disease.

This clone was recorded many times. J is TRBJ2-7 and V is TRBV3-1 (or the pseudogene TRBV3-2), with D uncertain. CDR3 length: 16 residues. Trimming pared 1 base from V and 0 bases from J, leaving 13 bases between. Germline CDR1 is LGHDT and CDR2 is YNNKEL (reference sequence). In DNA form, the CDR3 reads TGTGCCAGCAGCCAAGGGCAGGCTCTGAGCTCCTACGAGCAGTACTTC. Amino acids: CASSQGQALSSYEQYF.

This chain uses TRBV5-1 with TRBJ2-5; D is unclear. CDR3 length: 15 amino acids. The germline V gene encodes CDR1 SGHRS and CDR2 YFSETQ. Trimming took 0 bases from V and 2 from J, leaving 11 bases between them. The CDR3 DNA follows: TGCGCCAGCAGCTTGGCAGGAAAGCCGCAAGAGACCCAGTACTTC. As protein: CASSLAGKPQETQYF.

In its sample, this clone was seen once. The genes are TRBV2 and TRBJ2-1; TRBD2 is a possible D gene (6 bases). The CDR3 runs to 12 residues. V gave up 9 bases and J gave up 10 bases, with 16 bases separating them. The germline gives CDR1 SNHLY, CDR2 FYNNEI. The CDR3 loop reads CASRDSPGEQFF. CDR3 sequence (DNA): TGTGCCAGTCGGGACTCCCCCGGAGAGCAGTTCTTC.

The chain links TRBV5-1 to TRBJ2-1; 10 nucleotides line up with TRBD2. The CDR3 has 17 residues. Trimming cost V 4 bases and J 0 bases; bases outside gene matches: 7. Germline lookup yields CDR1 SGHRS and CDR2 YFSETQ. The CDR3 region has the DNA TGCGCCAGCAGCCCAACTAGCGGGGCGAGCTCCTACAATGAGCAGTTCTTC. Amino acids: CASSPTSGASSYNEQFF.

V and J are TRBV19 and TRBJ1-1; the D gene is possibly TRBD1 (5 bases). V lost 1 base to trimming and J lost 5 bases, with 11 bases between them. CDR3 length equals 14 residues. Germline lookup yields CDR1 LNHDA and CDR2 SQIVND (reference sequence). The DNA for the CDR3 is TGTGCCAGTAGTATAGTTCAGGGAATTACTGAAGCTTTCTTT. This codes for CASSIVQGITEAFF.

The genes are TRBV2 and TRBJ2-2; 9 bases are a match to TRBD1. In germline, CDR1 is SNHLY, CDR2 FYNNEI. CDR3 length: 15 residues. J lost 5 bases, V lost 11 bases, and 12 bases had no gene match. CDR3 residues: CAGGTGSPRTGELFF. In DNA form, the CDR3 reads TGTGCCGGGGGGACAGGGAGCCCGAGAACCGGGGAGCTGTTTTTT.

This clone occurred once. The genes are TRBV12-5 and TRBJ2-5; 7 bases are a match to TRBD2. V gave up 6 bases and J gave up 2 bases; unmatched junction bases: 3. Germline CDR1 reads LGHNT; CDR2 reads FRNRAP. The CDR3 runs 13 residues. DNA of the CDR3: TGTGCTAGTGGGCCAGCGGGGCAAGAGACCCAGTACTTC. This codes for CASGPAGQETQYF.

The chain employs TRBV3-1 (or the pseudogene TRBV3-2) and TRBJ2-5; D might be TRBD1 (5 bases). The CDR3 is made up of 14 amino acids. The germline V gene has CDR1 LGHDT and CDR2 YNNKEL (reference sequence). V was trimmed by 4 bases and J by 4 bases, leaving 13 bases between them. CDR3 coding DNA: TGTGCCAGCAGCCTTTTCAGGGCCGGAGAGACCCAGTACTTC. Amino acids: CASSLFRAGETQYF.

V is TRBV11-2 and J is TRBJ2-3; D is unresolved. The CDR3 is 14 residues long. Trimming pared 8 bases from V and 5 bases from J, leaving 17 bases between. The germline gives CDR1 SGHAT, CDR2 FQNNGV. In nucleotides, the CDR3 is TGTGCCAGCCCCGCCCCGACAAGAGTAGATACGCAGTATTTT. Protein product: CASPAPTRVDTQYF.

This chain joins TRBV7-9 and TRBJ1-4; perhaps TRBD1 as D (5 bases). CDR1 and CDR2 (germline): SEHNR, FQNEAQ (reference sequence). CDR3 size: 17 residues. Between the trimmed V and J ends, which lost 3 bases and 0 bases, there was a span of 14 bases. CDR3 protein: CASSFVRSGSTNEKLFF. The CDR3 DNA sequence: TGTGCCAGCAGCTTTGTCCGTTCAGGGTCAACTAATGAAAAACTGTTTTTT.

The gene calls are TRBV6-5 and TRBJ1-5; TRBD1 agrees at 9 bases. Germline-derived CDR1 and CDR2 are MNHEY and SVGAGI. V shed 6 bases, J shed 4 bases, and the junction held 7 bases outside the gene matches. This CDR3 region has 15 residues. The CDR3 region has the DNA TGTGCCAGCAGCGCCGACAGGGGGGAAAATCAGCCCCAGCATTTT. Its translation is CASSADRGENQPQHF.

This clone was seen a few times. V is TRBV3-1 (or the pseudogene TRBV3-2) and J is TRBJ2-1, with 10 bases identical to TRBD2. J lost 1 base, V lost 4 bases, and 1 base had no gene match. This CDR3 is built from 15 residues. Per germline, CDR1 LGHDT and CDR2 YNNKEL (reference sequence). The CDR3 DNA reads TGTGCCAGCAGCCTTAGCGGGAGGTCCTACAATGAGCAGTTCTTC. The encoded protein is CASSLSGRSYNEQFF.

The chain links TRBV7-8 to TRBJ2-5; TRBD2 is a possible D gene (5 bases). Germline CDR1 reads SGHVS; CDR2 reads FQNEAQ. CDR3 size: 12 residues. Between the trimmed V and J ends, which lost 5 bases and 5 bases, there was a span of 9 bases. CDR3 sequence reads: CASSLERETQYF. The DNA for the CDR3 is TGTGCCAGCAGCCTAGAGCGGGAGACCCAGTACTTC.